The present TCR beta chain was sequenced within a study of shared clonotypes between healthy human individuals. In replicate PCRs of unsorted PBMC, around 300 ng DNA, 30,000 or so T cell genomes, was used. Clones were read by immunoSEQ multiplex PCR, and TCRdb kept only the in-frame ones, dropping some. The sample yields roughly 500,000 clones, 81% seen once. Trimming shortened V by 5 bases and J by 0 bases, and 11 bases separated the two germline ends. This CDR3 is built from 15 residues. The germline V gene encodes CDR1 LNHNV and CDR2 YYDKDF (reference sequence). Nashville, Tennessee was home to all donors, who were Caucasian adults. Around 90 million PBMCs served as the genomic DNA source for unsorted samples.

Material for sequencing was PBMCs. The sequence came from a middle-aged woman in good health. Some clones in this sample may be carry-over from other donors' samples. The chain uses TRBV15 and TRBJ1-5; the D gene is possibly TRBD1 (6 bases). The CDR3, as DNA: TGTGCCACCAGCCTCGGGACATTTAGCAATCAGCCCCAGCATTTT. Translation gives CATSLGTFSNQPQHF.